These 24 T cell receptor beta chains originate from one sample sequenced in a study of graft-versus-host responses after intestinal transplantation. TCRdb's copy holds only in-frame clones and misses some; the assay was immunoSEQ multiplex PCR. The sample gives tens of thousands of clones, roughly 94% of which show up once; around 0.52% is in the top ten. The starting material was PBMCs, obtained 156 days after intestinal transplant. The receptors stem from a human patient who received an intestinal transplant, so some T cells may come from the graft donor.

The V call is TRBV27, the J call TRBJ2-1; the D is unclear. Germline V lookup: CDR1 MNHEY, CDR2 SMNVEV (reference sequence). The CDR3 runs to 16 residues. Trimming took 5 bases from V and 2 from J, leaving 16 bases between them. CDR3 DNA sequence: TGTGCCAGCAGTCCTTCCTGGGCCGGGCCCTACAATGAGCAGTTCTTC. This sequence encodes CASSPSWAGPYNEQFF.

J is TRBJ2-3 and V is TRBV7-8; weak D call: TRBD2 (6 bases). CDR1 is SGHVS and CDR2 is FQNEAQ in the germline V gene. This CDR3 is 14 amino acids long. Trimming removed 4 bases at V and 7 bases at J, with 15 bases between. The CDR3: CASSSRDFFNTQYF. CDR3 in DNA: TGTGCCAGCAGCTCCAGGGACTTTTTTAATACGCAGTATTTT.

The chain joins TRBV7-8 to TRBJ1-5, with 8 bases identical to TRBD1. CDR1 and CDR2 (germline): SGHVS, FQNEAQ. V lost 2 bases and J lost 7; bases outside the gene matches: 10. CDR3 size: 16 residues. This chain's CDR3 is CASSLNPGTGSQPQHF. The CDR3 DNA reads TGTGCCAGCAGCTTAAACCCGGGGACAGGTTCCCAGCCCCAGCATTTT.

CDR3 sequence: CASRQGLKLGLGQPQHF. Here the CDR3 DNA reads TGCGCCAGCAGACAGGGGCTGAAGTTGGGTTTGGGTCAGCCCCAGCATTTT. This chain uses TRBV10-2 with TRBJ1-5; 7 bases are a match to TRBD1. V shed 6 bases, J shed 6 bases, and the junction held 17 bases outside the gene matches. The CDR3 totals 17 residues. Germline V gene lookup returns CDR1 WSHSY and CDR2 SAAADI.

The chain has TRBV19 and TRBJ2-7; 7 nucleotides line up with TRBD2. Per germline, CDR1 LNHDA and CDR2 SQIVND (reference sequence). The CDR3 is made up of 15 amino acids. The V and J ends lost 3 bases and 3 bases, in that order; junction bases with no gene match: 8. CDR3 sequence: CASSIEAGVRYEQYF. The CDR3 DNA sequence: TGTGCCAGTAGTATTGAGGCGGGAGTCCGCTACGAGCAGTACTTC.

This clone came up once. The chain is built from TRBV5-1 and TRBJ2-7; no clear D. CDR3 length equals 15 residues. V shed 1 base and J shed 0 bases, with 11 bases lying between them. Germline lookup yields CDR1 SGHRS and CDR2 YFSETQ. The CDR3 DNA reads as TGCGCCAGCAGCTTGTGGCGCGGTCCCTCCTACGAGCAGTACTTC. This encodes CASSLWRGPSYEQYF.

The chain carries TRBV19 and TRBJ1-2; D perhaps matches TRBD1 (5 bases). CDR1 is LNHDA and CDR2 is SQIVND in the germline V gene (reference sequence). V shed 5 bases and J shed 0 bases, with 10 bases lying between them. The CDR3 contains 14 residues. Here the CDR3 DNA reads TGTGCCAGTAGTTGGGGCGGTTCTAACTATGGCTACACCTTC. It codes for CASSWGGSNYGYTF. The entire variable domain, with the rest obtained from reference TRBV19 and TRBJ1-2, is as follows: DGGITQSPKYLFRKEGQNVTLSCEQNLNHDAMYWYRQDPGQGLRLIYYSQIVNDFQKGDIAEGYSVSREKKESFPLTVTSAQKNPTAFYLCASSWGGSNYGYTFGSGTRLTVV.

The J gene is TRBJ2-7, the V gene TRBV30, with D possibly matching TRBD2 (6 bases). V shed 3 bases and J shed 3 bases, with 12 bases lying between them. The CDR3 totals 13 residues. Germline V lookup: CDR1 GTSNPN, CDR2 SVGIG (reference sequence). The CDR3 sequence: CAWRETSGYEQYF. The CDR3 region has the DNA TGTGCCTGGAGGGAGACTAGTGGCTACGAGCAGTACTTC.

This chain connects TRBV18 to TRBJ1-1; no reliable D call. The V gene's germline CDR1 is KGHSH and CDR2 LQKENI. V lost 2 bases to trimming and J lost 5 bases, with 6 bases between them. The CDR3 is 12 amino acids. CDR3 nucleotide sequence: TGTGCCAGCTCACCAGGGGAGACTGAAGCTTTCTTT. Protein product: CASSPGETEAFF. Together with reference TRBV18 and TRBJ1-1, the CDR3 gives the full variable domain: NAGVMQNPRHLVRRRGQEARLRCSPMKGHSHVYWYRQLPEEGLKFMVYLQKENIIDESGMPKERFSAEFPKEGPSILRIQQVVRGDSAAYFCASSPGETEAFFGQGTRLTVV.

The J gene is TRBJ2-3, the V gene TRBV7-9; possibly TRBD1 or TRBD2 for D (6 bases each). Deletions cut 5 bases from V and 5 bases from J, with 17 bases between. The CDR3 loop spans 15 amino acids. The germline V gene encodes CDR1 SEHNR and CDR2 FQNEAQ (reference sequence). The CDR3 protein is CASSRGGGVRDTQYF. DNA of the CDR3: TGTGCCAGCAGCCGAGGAGGGGGAGTGAGAGATACGCAGTATTTT.

This rearrangement joins TRBV27 to TRBJ2-7; TRBD1 matches 12 bases. V shed 1 base, J shed 6 bases, and the junction held 7 bases outside the gene matches. CDR3 length: 16 residues. Germline CDR1 is MNHEY and CDR2 is SMNVEV (reference sequence). DNA of the CDR3: TGTGCCAGCAGTTTATTGGTGGGGACAGGGGGCCCCGAGCAGTACTTC. Protein: CASSLLVGTGGPEQYF.

This chain joins TRBV6-6 and TRBJ2-1; 13 bases agree with TRBD2. The V segment lost 4 bases and the J segment 9 bases; nucleotides outside the gene matches: 9. The germline V gene encodes CDR1 MNHNY and CDR2 SVGAGI (reference sequence). CDR3 size: 16 residues. CDR3 DNA sequence: TGTGCCAGCAGTTTTACTAGCGGGGGGGCCCTTAGTGAGCAGTTCTTC. Protein sequence: CASSFTSGGALSEQFF.

The V and J genes are TRBV25-1 and TRBJ2-1; 12 positions agree with TRBD2. The germline gives CDR1 MGHDK, CDR2 SYGVNS. This CDR3 contains 15 residues. V lost 6 bases, J lost 6 bases, and 6 bases stayed unmatched. CDR3 loop: CASREGLAGLNEQFF. The CDR3 DNA sequence: TGTGCCAGCAGGGAAGGACTAGCGGGGCTCAATGAGCAGTTCTTC.

The chain couples TRBV6-6 to TRBJ2-1, with unresolved D. The CDR3 is 14 residues long. The V end was cut by 8 bases, the J end by 2 bases, with 13 bases between. The germline gives CDR1 MNHNY, CDR2 SVGAGI (reference sequence). For the CDR3, the DNA is TGTGCCAGCCGCCTGGCGTCCGCCTACAATGAGCAGTTCTTC. Translated, it gives CASRLASAYNEQFF.

This clone appeared a single time. CDR3 nucleotides: TGTGCCAGCAGCTTGTCTCCCCTCAGGACTAGCGGTCTTTACAATGAGCAGTTCTTC. Encoded protein: CASSLSPLRTSGLYNEQFF. The rearrangement joins TRBV5-4 to TRBJ2-1; 10 bases fit TRBD2. This CDR3 spans 19 amino acids. With 1 base clipped from V and 4 bases from J, the junction kept 14 bases outside the gene matches. Germline lookup yields CDR1 SGHNT and CDR2 YYREEE (reference sequence). Drawing the rest from reference TRBV5-4 and TRBJ2-1, the complete variable domain is ETGVTQSPTHLIKTRGQQVTLRCSSQSGHNTVSWYQQALGQGPQFIFQYYREEENGRGNFPPRFSGLQFPNYSSELNVNALELDDSALYLCASSLSPLRTSGLYNEQFFGPGTRLTVL.

J is TRBJ2-1 and V is TRBV6-6; D is undetermined. From germline, CDR1 is MNHNY and CDR2 SVGAGI (reference sequence). Trimming stripped 6 bases from V and 8 bases from J, with 14 bases between. The CDR3 consists of 13 residues. The CDR3 nucleotides are TGTGCCAGCAGGCGGCTACCCGTCGATGAGCAGTTCTTC. Its protein is CASRRLPVDEQFF.

This sequence joins TRBV6-5 and TRBJ1-1; 7 nucleotides agree with TRBD1. Germline V gene data show CDR1 as MNHEY and CDR2 as SVGAGI. This CDR3 has 14 amino acids. V lost 7 bases and J lost 5; bases outside the gene matches: 10. In DNA form, the CDR3 reads TGTGCCAGCACCCAAACAGGGGAAGGGACTGAAGCTTTCTTT. Translation gives CASTQTGEGTEAFF.

This clone was seen a few times. The V call is TRBV2, the J call TRBJ2-2; possibly TRBD1 for D (6 bases). Per germline, CDR1 SNHLY and CDR2 FYNNEI. The CDR3 is made up of 15 amino acids. Trimming pared 6 bases from V and 4 bases from J, leaving 15 bases between. CDR3 sequence reads: CASREMTGTTGELFF. CDR3 DNA sequence: TGTGCCAGCAGGGAAATGACAGGTACCACCGGGGAGCTGTTTTTT. The full variable domain, completed using reference TRBV2 and TRBJ2-2, is EPEVTQTPSHQVTQMGQEVILRCVPISNHLYFYWYRQILGQKVEFLVSFYNNEISEKSEIFDDQFSVERPDGSNFTLKIRSTKLEDSAMYFCASREMTGTTGELFFGEGSRLTVL.

The rearrangement links TRBV4-1 to TRBJ2-5; 7 positions match TRBD2. This CDR3 comprises 16 residues. Germline V gene sequence: CDR1 MGHRA, CDR2 YSYEKL. V shed 1 base and J 3 bases; nucleotides not matched to a gene: 8. CDR3 bases: TGCGCCAGCAGCCAAGCCGCGGGAGTTTTTGAAGAGACCCAGTACTTC. It yields the protein CASSQAAGVFEETQYF.

The chain links TRBV7-8 to TRBJ2-7; TRBD2 matches at 8 bases. CDR1 SGHVS and CDR2 FQNEAQ come from the germline V gene. V shed 4 bases, J shed 1 base, and the junction held 9 bases outside the gene matches. The CDR3 consists of 16 residues. CDR3 sequence: CASSSPAREGSYEQYF. CDR3 nucleotide sequence: TGTGCCAGCAGCTCCCCTGCCCGGGAGGGGTCCTACGAGCAGTACTTC.

The rearrangement links TRBV7-3 to TRBJ1-3; maybe TRBD1 (6 bases). The CDR3 is made up of 15 amino acids. Germline V lookup: CDR1 SGHTA, CDR2 FQGTGA. Trimming took 3 bases from V and 0 from J, leaving 9 bases between them. The CDR3, as DNA: TGTGCCAGCAGCTTGTCAGGGGACTCTGGAAACACCATATATTTT. Its protein product is CASSLSGDSGNTIYF.

The V call is TRBV25-1, the J call TRBJ1-2; TRBD1 is a possible D gene (6 bases). CDR3 length: 14 amino acids. Germline-derived CDR1 and CDR2 are MGHDK and SYGVNS. Trimming shortened V by 11 bases and J by 1 base, and 17 bases separated the two germline ends. Here the CDR3 DNA reads TGTGCCGTTGAGAGTACAGGGTTTAACTATGGCTACACCTTC. It is translated as CAVESTGFNYGYTF.

V gene TRBV5-1 combines with J gene TRBJ2-3; 8 bases fit TRBD2. The CDR3 loop spans 16 amino acids. J was trimmed by 2 bases and V by 0 bases; bases with no gene match: 5. Germline V gene lookup returns CDR1 SGHRS and CDR2 YFSETQ. The CDR3, as DNA: TGCGCCAGCAGCTTGGTGGGTAGCGGGAACACAGATACGCAGTATTTT. It is translated as CASSLVGSGNTDTQYF.

This chain uses TRBV11-2 with TRBJ2-7, with 7 positions matching TRBD2. CDR1 and CDR2 from the germline V gene are SGHAT and FQNNGV. The ends lost 3 bases at V and 3 bases at J; junction bases unmatched: 5. This CDR3 region has 14 residues. The CDR3, as DNA: TGTGCCAGCAGCTTCGAGGGCGGGGGCTACGAGCAGTACTTC. Protein sequence: CASSFEGGGYEQYF.